A selection of T cell receptor beta chains follows, all from one sample in a study of cytomegalovirus exposure and HLA in healthy donors. Libraries were prepared by immunoSEQ multiplex PCR; TCRdb keeps only in-frame clonotypes and omits some of them. The repertoire consists of 220,000 or so clones, with 65% to 80% occurring once and the leading ten covering about 1.7%. The specimen sequenced was PBMCs. The receptor source for this set is a man aged 50-60 years in good health and CMV-seronegative. Both conserved end residues are part of each CDR3. The order of the fields is V gene, J gene, D gene, clone size, CDR3 DNA, CDR3 protein. The D gene is left open where the match is weak. The listing skips clone size in some rows; elsewhere it reads once, few, many or a size class.

V gene: TRBV2; J gene: TRBJ1-6; D gene: NA; clone size: NA; CDR3 DNA: TGTGCCTCCAAGGGGAGGGTGCCTTCCTATAATTCACCCCTCCACTTT; CDR3 protein: CASKGRVPSYNSPLHF
V gene: TRBV2; J gene: TRBJ2-1; D gene: TRBD1; clone size: NA; CDR3 DNA: TGTGCCAGCCACCCAGGGACAGGGTCCGGTCCAGCGGCCAATGAGCAGTTCTTC; CDR3 protein: CASHPGTGSGPAANEQFF
V gene: TRBV19; J gene: TRBJ2-7; D gene: TRBD2; clone size: NA; CDR3 DNA: TGTGCCAGTACCGCCGTCGGGCTAGCGGGAAAAAGGCAGTACTTC; CDR3 protein: CASTAVGLAGKRQYF
V gene: TRBV28; J gene: TRBJ1-1; D gene: NA; clone size: NA; CDR3 DNA: TGTGCCAGCAGTTTGATCCGGGATGAAGCTTTCTTT; CDR3 protein: CASSLIRDEAFF
V gene: TRBV9; J gene: TRBJ2-3; D gene: TRBD1; clone size: NA; CDR3 DNA: TGTGCCAGCAGCGTTCCCAGACAGGGGTCAGATACGCAGTATTTT; CDR3 protein: CASSVPRQGSDTQYF
V gene: TRBV6-5; J gene: TRBJ2-2; D gene: NA; clone size: NA; CDR3 DNA: TGTGCCAGCAGTGTCGGCGGGAACACCGGGGAGCTGTTTTTT; CDR3 protein: CASSVGGNTGELFF
V gene: TRBV4-1; J gene: TRBJ2-3; D gene: TRBD2; clone size: NA; CDR3 DNA: TGCGCCAGCAGCCCTCTAGCGGGAAAGGGCACAGATACGCAGTATTTT; CDR3 protein: CASSPLAGKGTDTQYF
V gene: TRBV7-9; J gene: TRBJ1-1; D gene: NA; clone size: few; CDR3 DNA: TGTGCCAGCAGCCCGTCACTGCGGTTGAACACTGAAGCTTTCTTT; CDR3 protein: CASSPSLRLNTEAFF
V gene: TRBV7-3; J gene: TRBJ1-1; D gene: NA; clone size: few; CDR3 DNA: TGTGCCAGCAGCTTACAGGCGAACACTGAAGCTTTCTTT; CDR3 protein: CASSLQANTEAFF
V gene: TRBV4-1; J gene: TRBJ1-6; D gene: TRBD1; clone size: NA; CDR3 DNA: TGCGCCAGCAGACCTCCGGGACAGGGGAATTCACCCCTCCACTTT; CDR3 protein: CASRPPGQGNSPLHF
V gene: TRBV29-1; J gene: TRBJ2-1; D gene: NA; clone size: NA; CDR3 DNA: TGCAGCGTTGAAGATTCTGCGGAAAGCTCCTACAATGAGCAGTTCTTC; CDR3 protein: CSVEDSAESSYNEQFF
V gene: TRBV2; J gene: TRBJ2-1; D gene: TRBD2; clone size: few; CDR3 DNA: TGTGCCAGTCCTAGCGGGAGTTCCGGTGAGCAGTTCTTC; CDR3 protein: CASPSGSSGEQFF
V gene: TRBV27; J gene: TRBJ2-7; D gene: NA; clone size: NA; CDR3 DNA: TGTGCCAGCAGTTTATCCGGCAGTCCCTACGAGCGGTACTTC; CDR3 protein: CASSLSGSPYERYF
V gene: TRBV19; J gene: TRBJ2-7; D gene: TRBD2; clone size: NA; CDR3 DNA: TGTGCCAGCGCACCCTCGACTAGCGGGAGTCCCTACGAGCAGTACTTC; CDR3 protein: CASAPSTSGSPYEQYF
V gene: TRBV7-9; J gene: TRBJ2-2; D gene: TRBD2; clone size: once; CDR3 DNA: TGTGCCAGCAGCGTACTAGCGACTTCGAACACCGGGGAGCTGTTTTTT; CDR3 protein: CASSVLATSNTGELFF
V gene: TRBV11-2; J gene: TRBJ2-7; D gene: TRBD2; clone size: NA; CDR3 DNA: TGTGCCAGCAGCTTATCGGGGGGCGAGCAGTACTTC; CDR3 protein: CASSLSGGEQYF
V gene: TRBV19; J gene: TRBJ1-2; D gene: TRBD1; clone size: NA; CDR3 DNA: TGTGCCAGTAGTATAGGACAGGGGGAACGAACTAACTATGGCTACACCTTC; CDR3 protein: CASSIGQGERTNYGYTF
V gene: TRBV6-5; J gene: TRBJ1-1; D gene: NA; clone size: NA; CDR3 DNA: TGTGCCAGCGGCTCCCCCCTTGCCGCTGAAGCTTTCTTT; CDR3 protein: CASGSPLAAEAFF
V gene: TRBV28; J gene: TRBJ1-3; D gene: NA; clone size: once; CDR3 DNA: TGTGCCAGCAAAGGGGGAAGCTCTGGAAACACCATATATTTT; CDR3 protein: CASKGGSSGNTIYF
V gene: TRBV18; J gene: TRBJ1-3; D gene: NA; clone size: NA; CDR3 DNA: TGTGCCAGCTCACCAGGGCAACAGTCCAAGGAGGCCATATATTTT; CDR3 protein: CASSPGQQSKEAIYF
V gene: TRBV5-1; J gene: TRBJ2-3; D gene: NA; clone size: NA; CDR3 DNA: TGCGCCAGCACCGGGGGGGGACAGATTACAGATACGCAGTATTTT; CDR3 protein: CASTGGGQITDTQYF
V gene: TRBV21-1; J gene: TRBJ2-7; D gene: NA; clone size: NA; CDR3 DNA: TGTGCCAGCAGCAACCGGGACAGGGCAAACGAGCAGTACTTC; CDR3 protein: CASSNRDRANEQYF
V gene: TRBV7-6; J gene: TRBJ2-1; D gene: NA; clone size: NA; CDR3 DNA: TGTGCCAGCAGCCTTATTGGGGGGGCGAGGAGCTCCTACAATGAGCAGTTCTTC; CDR3 protein: CASSLIGGARSSYNEQFF
V gene: TRBV6-5; J gene: TRBJ2-1; D gene: NA; clone size: NA; CDR3 DNA: TGTGCCAGCAGTACTACTGTGGATGAGCAGTTCTTC; CDR3 protein: CASSTTVDEQFF
V gene: TRBV27; J gene: TRBJ2-3; D gene: NA; clone size: NA; CDR3 DNA: TGTGCCAGCAGATATCAGGGGCGATTAAGCACAGATACGCAGTATTTT; CDR3 protein: CASRYQGRLSTDTQYF
V gene: TRBV10-1; J gene: TRBJ2-2; D gene: TRBD1; clone size: NA; CDR3 DNA: TGCGCCAGCAGTAATGACAGGGACACCGGGGAGCTGTTTTTT; CDR3 protein: CASSNDRDTGELFF
V gene: TRBV4-2; J gene: TRBJ2-1; D gene: TRBD2; clone size: NA; CDR3 DNA: TGTGCCAGCAGCCAGCAGGGGACTAGCGGGATAATCAATGAGCAGTTCTTC; CDR3 protein: CASSQQGTSGIINEQFF
V gene: TRBV5-4; J gene: TRBJ2-5; D gene: TRBD2; clone size: few; CDR3 DNA: TGTGCCAGCAGCTTGGGAGGGGCGGGAGGTTCGCAGGAGACCCAGTACTTC; CDR3 protein: CASSLGGAGGSQETQYF
V gene: TRBV29-1; J gene: TRBJ2-7; D gene: TRBD2; clone size: NA; CDR3 DNA: TGCAGCGTTGGGTCTAGCGGTTACTACGAGCAGTACTTC; CDR3 protein: CSVGSSGYYEQYF
V gene: TRBV28; J gene: TRBJ2-1; D gene: NA; clone size: NA; CDR3 DNA: TGTGCCAGCACCACGGGTGGAAAGAATGAGCAGTTCTTC; CDR3 protein: CASTTGGKNEQFF
V gene: TRBV6-1; J gene: TRBJ1-1; D gene: NA; clone size: NA; CDR3 DNA: TGTGCCAGCAGTTCAAAGGGGGAGACTGAAGCTTTCTTT; CDR3 protein: CASSSKGETEAFF
V gene: TRBV20-1; J gene: TRBJ1-4; D gene: NA; clone size: NA; CDR3 DNA: TGCAGTGCTAGAAGACAGAGACTGTTTTTT; CDR3 protein: CSARRQRLFF
V gene: TRBV11-1; J gene: TRBJ2-2; D gene: NA; clone size: NA; CDR3 DNA: TGTGCCAGCAGCTTTAGCCAGGGCCCCGGGGAGCTGTTTTTT; CDR3 protein: CASSFSQGPGELFF
V gene: TRBV7-9; J gene: TRBJ2-7; D gene: TRBD2; clone size: NA; CDR3 DNA: TGTGCCAGCAGCTTAGTAGGAGGGACTAGCGGGATCGAGCAGTACTTC; CDR3 protein: CASSLVGGTSGIEQYF
V gene: TRBV5-5; J gene: TRBJ2-7; D gene: TRBD1; clone size: NA; CDR3 DNA: TGTGCCAGCAGCTTGGCCTGGGACAGATCCTACGAGCAGTACTTC; CDR3 protein: CASSLAWDRSYEQYF
V gene: TRBV27; J gene: TRBJ2-7; D gene: TRBD1; clone size: few; CDR3 DNA: TGTGCCAGCAGTTTAACCGGGACAGGTATGCCCTACGAGCAGTACTTC; CDR3 protein: CASSLTGTGMPYEQYF
V gene: TRBV19; J gene: TRBJ1-4; D gene: NA; clone size: NA; CDR3 DNA: TGTGCCAGTAGTTCCCGGTCGAGCGGGATTAATGAAAAACTGTTTTTT; CDR3 protein: CASSSRSSGINEKLFF
V gene: TRBV10-3; J gene: TRBJ2-5; D gene: NA; clone size: NA; CDR3 DNA: TGTGCCATCAGTGCGGGAGCGGTACAAGAGACCCAGTACTTC; CDR3 protein: CAISAGAVQETQYF
V gene: TRBV4-2; J gene: TRBJ1-4; D gene: NA; clone size: NA; CDR3 DNA: TGTGCCAGCAGCAGGGTTTCGACAGAGACTAATGAAAAACTGTTTTTT; CDR3 protein: CASSRVSTETNEKLFF
V gene: TRBV6-5; J gene: TRBJ2-6; D gene: NA; clone size: NA; CDR3 DNA: TGTGCCAGCATGAGCAGGTCCTCGGGGGCCAACGTCCTGACTTTC; CDR3 protein: CASMSRSSGANVLTF
V gene: TRBV6-5; J gene: TRBJ2-7; D gene: TRBD2; clone size: NA; CDR3 DNA: TGTGCCAGCAGTTACTCTAGCGGGAGGACCTACGAGCAGTACTTC; CDR3 protein: CASSYSSGRTYEQYF
V gene: TRBV4-1; J gene: TRBJ2-3; D gene: NA; clone size: NA; CDR3 DNA: TGCGCCAGCAGCCAAGACGGGGCGGGACCTTCTAGCACAGATACGCAGTATTTT; CDR3 protein: CASSQDGAGPSSTDTQYF
V gene: TRBV9; J gene: TRBJ1-2; D gene: NA; clone size: few; CDR3 DNA: TGTGCCAGCAGCGCTTTTGGGCCCTTC; CDR3 protein: CASSAFGPF
V gene: TRBV2; J gene: TRBJ1-2; D gene: NA; clone size: once; CDR3 DNA: TGTGCCAGCAGTACCACCCCAGGAAACTATGGCTACACCTTC; CDR3 protein: CASSTTPGNYGYTF
V gene: TRBV10-3; J gene: TRBJ2-7; D gene: TRBD2; clone size: NA; CDR3 DNA: TGTGCCATCAGGACGGGACTAGCGGGAGGCGAGCAGTACTTC; CDR3 protein: CAIRTGLAGGEQYF
V gene: TRBV7-2; J gene: TRBJ2-1; D gene: TRBD2; clone size: NA; CDR3 DNA: TGTGCCAGCAGCTTAGTGGGGACTAGCGGATACAATGAGCAGTTCTTC; CDR3 protein: CASSLVGTSGYNEQFF
V gene: TRBV4-1; J gene: TRBJ1-5; D gene: TRBD1; clone size: once; CDR3 DNA: TGCGCCAGCAGCCAAGCCTTTTCCGGGACAGGAGGTCAGCCCCAGCATTTT; CDR3 protein: CASSQAFSGTGGQPQHF
V gene: TRBV5-4; J gene: TRBJ2-1; D gene: TRBD2; clone size: NA; CDR3 DNA: TGTGCCAGCAGCTGGACTAGCGGGAGGGCCTACTACAATGAGCAGTTCTTC; CDR3 protein: CASSWTSGRAYYNEQFF
V gene: TRBV9; J gene: TRBJ2-7; D gene: NA; clone size: NA; CDR3 DNA: TGTGCCAGCAGCCCGGGAACCGGGACTCCCAGCTCCTACGAGCAGTACTTC; CDR3 protein: CASSPGTGTPSSYEQYF
V gene: TRBV2; J gene: TRBJ2-3; D gene: TRBD2; clone size: NA; CDR3 DNA: TGTGCCAGCAGTGAAGCGCTTCTAGCGGGAGGGCACGGTACGCAGTATTTT; CDR3 protein: CASSEALLAGGHGTQYF
V gene: TRBV28; J gene: TRBJ2-3; D gene: NA; clone size: few; CDR3 DNA: TGTGCCAGCAGTGCATCCGGGAGCTTGGGGGATACGCAGTATTTT; CDR3 protein: CASSASGSLGDTQYF
V gene: TRBV11-3; J gene: TRBJ1-1; D gene: TRBD1; clone size: few; CDR3 DNA: TGTGCCAGCAGCTTGTCAATAGCAGGGGGAGGAACTGAAGCTTTCTTT; CDR3 protein: CASSLSIAGGGTEAFF
V gene: TRBV6-1; J gene: TRBJ2-2; D gene: TRBD2; clone size: few; CDR3 DNA: TGTGCCAGCAGTGCCCGGACTAGCGGGAGGAACACCGGGGAGCTGTTTTTT; CDR3 protein: CASSARTSGRNTGELFF
V gene: TRBV6-6; J gene: TRBJ2-5; D gene: TRBD2; clone size: once; CDR3 DNA: TGTGCCAGCAGTCCCGGTAGCGGGAGGGTCAGGGAGACCCAGTACTTC; CDR3 protein: CASSPGSGRVRETQYF
V gene: TRBV6-1; J gene: TRBJ2-4; D gene: TRBD2; clone size: NA; CDR3 DNA: TGTGCCAGCAGTGAAGACTTAGCGGGATATGTAGGAGCCAAAAACATTCAGTACTTC; CDR3 protein: CASSEDLAGYVGAKNIQYF